The rows below give T cell receptor beta chains drawn from one sample of a study of shared clonotypes between healthy human individuals. Libraries were prepared by immunoSEQ multiplex PCR; TCRdb keeps only in-frame clonotypes and omits some of them. The sample has about 2.2 million clones; 85% to 95% are singletons. Sequencing was carried out using naive CD8+ T cells from PBMCs. The receptor source for this set is a man aged 18 to 30 in good health. Some clones in this sample may be carry-over from other donors' samples. Both conserved end residues are part of each CDR3. D genes are given only for firm matches. Where a row states a size, it is once, few, many or the class of an expanded clone; other rows omit it.

cdr3_aa cdr3_nt j_call clone_size v_call d_call
CASSLDRQGLEQYF TGTGCCAGCAGCTTAGACAGACAGGGGCTCGAGCAGTACTTC TRBJ2-7 - TRBV11-2 TRBD1
CATSREFRADYGYTF TGTGCCACCAGCAGAGAATTCAGGGCTGACTATGGCTACACCTTC TRBJ1-2 - TRBV15 -
CASSPGTSRPYEQYF TGTGCCAGCAGCCCGGGGACTAGCAGACCCTACGAGCAGTACTTC TRBJ2-7 - TRBV7-9 TRBD2
CASTRGRENIQYF TGTGCCAGCACTAGGGGGCGCGAAAACATTCAGTACTTC TRBJ2-4 once TRBV6-1 TRBD1
CASSPRGLGELFF TGTGCCAGCAGCCCGCGTGGTCTCGGGGAGCTGTTTTTT TRBJ2-2 once TRBV9 -
CASSGSTTSDSSYEQYF TGTGCCAGCAGCGGATCGACAACTAGCGATAGCTCCTACGAGCAGTACTTC TRBJ2-7 - TRBV5-4 TRBD2
CSVSDRAVEQYF TGCAGCGTTTCCGACAGGGCGGTCGAGCAGTACTTC TRBJ2-7 - TRBV29-1 TRBD1
CASSYSNRGREQYF TGTGCCAGCAGTTACTCGAACAGGGGGCGCGAGCAGTACTTC TRBJ2-7 - TRBV6-6 TRBD1
CAWSLRDRSSYEQYF TGTGCCTGGAGCCTCCGGGACAGGAGCTCCTACGAGCAGTACTTC TRBJ2-7 - TRBV30 TRBD1
CASSFDRDRAALDQPQHF TGTGCCAGCAGCTTCGACCGGGACAGGGCAGCCTTAGATCAGCCCCAGCATTTT TRBJ1-5 once TRBV7-8 TRBD1
CASSWGLKENTGELFF TGTGCCAGCAGCTGGGGACTTAAGGAGAACACCGGGGAGCTGTTTTTT TRBJ2-2 once TRBV5-6 -
CASSHPAGGREQYF TGTGCCAGTAGTCATCCCGCGGGAGGCCGCGAGCAGTACTTC TRBJ2-7 - TRBV19 TRBD2
CASSFLSSGNSYEQYF TGTGCCAGCAGTTTCTTGTCTAGCGGAAACTCCTACGAGCAGTACTTC TRBJ2-7 - TRBV27 TRBD2
CASSISSGTKYEQYF TGTGCCAGTAGTATAAGTTCGGGGACAAAGTACGAGCAGTACTTC TRBJ2-7 - TRBV19 -
CASSKTGPPYEQYF TGTGCCAGCAGTAAGACAGGTCCCCCCTACGAGCAGTACTTC TRBJ2-7 - TRBV9 -
CASSLRVQGYTF TGTGCCAGCAGCTTGAGGGTACAGGGCTACACCTTC TRBJ1-2 - TRBV5-6 -
CASSLRTSGGPGDEQFF TGTGCCAGCAGTTTGCGGACTAGCGGGGGCCCCGGCGATGAGCAGTTCTTC TRBJ2-1 - TRBV27 TRBD2
CASSEVGTGYGYTF TGTGCCAGCAGTGAAGTGGGAACAGGGTATGGCTACACCTTC TRBJ1-2 - TRBV6-1 -
CASSFEGTVTYEQYF TGTGCCAGCAGTTTTGAAGGGACAGTGACCTACGAGCAGTACTTC TRBJ2-7 - TRBV6-6 TRBD1
CASSRRGRETQYF TGTGCCAGCAGTCGTAGGGGGCGAGAGACCCAGTACTTC TRBJ2-5 - TRBV28 TRBD1
CASSTRDIDPETQYF TGTGCCAGCAGCACCCGGGACATCGACCCAGAGACCCAGTACTTC TRBJ2-5 - TRBV7-2 -
CASSTGQVVEQYF TGTGCCAGCAGTACCGGACAGGTTGTCGAGCAGTACTTC TRBJ2-7 - TRBV28 TRBD1
CASQGAGVAKNIQYF TGTGCCAGCCAGGGGGCAGGGGTAGCCAAAAACATTCAGTACTTC TRBJ2-4 - TRBV2 TRBD1
CASSHLGGRGDTEAFF TGCGCCAGCAGCCACCTGGGGGGCAGGGGTGACACTGAAGCTTTCTTT TRBJ1-1 - TRBV4-1 -
CASSQALVAEQYF TGCGCCAGCAGCCAAGCTCTGGTAGCGGAGCAGTACTTC TRBJ2-7 - TRBV4-1 -
CASSPGRALWEQYF TGTGCCAGCTCACCGGGCAGGGCCTTGTGGGAGCAGTACTTC TRBJ2-7 once TRBV18 -
CASSASGTGGTEAFF TGTGCCAGCAGCGCATCCGGGACAGGGGGAACTGAAGCTTTCTTT TRBJ1-1 - TRBV9 TRBD1
CASSVAPKSYEQYF TGTGCCAGCAGCGTAGCCCCAAAATCCTACGAGCAGTACTTC TRBJ2-7 once TRBV9 -
CASSFGPTYEQYF TGTGCCAGCAGTTTTGGGCCAACCTACGAGCAGTACTTC TRBJ2-7 once TRBV27 -
CASSVGMGTGGDTQYF TGTGCCAGCAGCGTAGGAATGGGGACAGGAGGAGATACGCAGTATTTT TRBJ2-3 once TRBV9 TRBD1
CASSLGTDTQYF TGTGCCAGCAGTTTAGGTACAGATACGCAGTATTTT TRBJ2-3 - TRBV28 -
CASSDHSGRAIEQYF TGTGCCAGCAGCGATCATAGCGGGAGGGCCATCGAGCAGTACTTC TRBJ2-7 - TRBV7-2 TRBD2
CSVEGAGSGNTIYF TGCAGCGTTGAGGGGGCTGGATCTGGAAACACCATATATTTT TRBJ1-3 - TRBV29-1 -
CATVQGNTEAFF TGTGCCACTGTTCAGGGGAACACTGAAGCTTTCTTT TRBJ1-1 few TRBV13 -
CASSFTGADQPQHF TGTGCCAGCAGTTTTACGGGGGCGGATCAGCCCCAGCATTTT TRBJ1-5 - TRBV27 -
CASSLEVGQETQYF TGTGCCAGCAGCTTAGAGGTGGGCCAAGAGACCCAGTACTTC TRBJ2-5 - TRBV7-9 -
CASSLYRGPSSGANVLTF TGTGCCAGCTCACTCTATAGGGGACCAAGCTCTGGGGCCAACGTCCTGACTTTC TRBJ2-6 - TRBV18 -